The 4 T cell receptor beta chains given below trace back to one sample, sequenced in a study of blood T cell repertoires in COVID-19. Using immunoSEQ multiplex PCR, the repertoire was profiled, and TCRdb retains in-frame clones only, with some absent. This table holds approximately 150,000 clones, around 90% found once. The specimen sequenced was peripheral blood. The receptors were sampled from a man aged 50 to 59 who had recovered from COVID-19.

The rearrangement links TRBV4-3 to TRBJ1-4, with 9 bases aligning to TRBD1. The length of the CDR3 is 15 residues. Germline loops: CDR1 LGHNA, CDR2 YSLEER. The J segment lost 7 bases and the V segment lost 4 bases, leaving 7 bases of the junction unmatched. CDR3 nucleotides: TGCGCCAGCAGCCGTTACAGGGGGCTTGGTGAAAAACTGTTTTTT. Translating gives CASSRYRGLGEKLFF.

As regards this clone: This CDR3 is also generated by other DNA sequences in the sample. The chain has TRBV28 and TRBJ1-5; D gene unclear. The V gene's germline CDR1 is MDHEN and CDR2 SYDVKM. This CDR3 comprises 13 residues. The V end lost 1 base, the J end lost 6 bases, and 7 bases lay between the germline ends. As DNA, the CDR3 is TGTGCCAGCAGTTTATTAGGAGGTCAGCCCCAGCATTTT. Translated, it gives CASSLLGGQPQHF.

The chain links TRBV7-8 to TRBJ2-1, with 12 bases aligning to TRBD2. Germline V CDR1 and CDR2: SGHVS, FQNEAQ. The V segment lost 1 base and the J segment 4 bases; nucleotides outside the gene matches: 8. The CDR3 sequence is 18 residues long. The CDR3 nucleotides read TGTGCCAGCAGCTTAGAAGGTCCTAGCGGGGGGGCTTACAATGAGCAGTTCTTC. Translating gives CASSLEGPSGGAYNEQFF.

The chain is built from TRBV6-2 or TRBV6-3 and TRBJ2-5; D unclear. V dropped 0 bases and J dropped 3 bases, with 8 bases sitting between them. Germline V lookup: CDR1 MNHEY, CDR2 SVGEGT. CDR3 size: 14 residues. For the CDR3, the DNA is TGTGCCAGCAGTTACTCGTTCCAGAAAGAGACCCAGTACTTC. Translated, it gives CASSYSFQKETQYF.